The 13 T cell receptor beta chains listed next were all sequenced from one sample in a study of T cells expressing NK-cell markers. With the 5' RACE reads reprocessed, TCRdb shows one record per CDR3 protein and no DNA. The listing contains 350,000 to 400,000 distinct CDR3 sequences. Source material: blood T cells: a sorted CD56 or NKG2C T cell subset, CD4+ or CD8+ T cells, or bulk PBMC T cells (not recorded which). Source of these receptors: a woman aged 45-60 years in good health.

The V and J genes are TRBV5-1 and TRBJ2-3. The V gene's germline CDR1 is SGHRS and CDR2 YFSETQ. The CDR3 loop spans 16 amino acids. CDR3 sequence reads: CASSLVVIASTDTQYF.

V and J are TRBV5-1 and TRBJ1-2; as DNA is missing, the TRBD1 call by TCRdb cannot be tested. CDR1 and CDR2 from the germline V gene are SGHRS and YFSETQ. The CDR3 is 13 residues long. Here the CDR3 reads CASSSEGARGYTF.

The chain uses TRBV20-1 and TRBJ2-5. The CDR3 spans 15 residues. Germline loops: CDR1 DFQATT, CDR2 SNEGSKA (reference sequence). The CDR3: CSARDARSALETQYF.

The gene calls are TRBV12-3 or TRBV12-4 and TRBJ2-1; the D call of TRBD2 rests on TCRdb alone, since no DNA is present to check it. CDR3 length: 13 residues. The CDR3 loop reads CASRGLGNNEQFF.

This rearrangement joins TRBV10-1 to TRBJ2-2; the D call of TRBD1 rests on TCRdb alone, since no DNA is present to check it. Germline values: CDR1 WNHNN, CDR2 SYGVQD (reference sequence). This CDR3 is 14 amino acids long. CDR3 in amino acids: CASSRDWATGELFF.

This chain joins TRBV27 and TRBJ2-1; TCRdb returns TRBD1, unconfirmable since there is no DNA. Looked up from germline, CDR1 is MNHEY and CDR2 is SMNVEV (reference sequence). CDR3 length: 17 residues. This CDR3 reads CASSFLGTGGAHNEQFF.

V and J are TRBV4-2 and TRBJ1-2. Germline V gives CDR1 LGHNA, CDR2 YNFKEQ. There are 14 residues in the CDR3. CDR3 loop: CASSQDGLLYGYTF.

The chain is built from TRBV3-1 and TRBJ2-1. The germline V gene encodes CDR1 LGHDT and CDR2 YNNKEL (reference sequence). The length of the CDR3 is 15 residues. The CDR3 is CASSQSFGSYNEQFF.

The J gene is TRBJ2-7, the V gene TRBV6-5; TCRdb names TRBD2, which stays unverified in the absence of DNA. The germline gives CDR1 MNHEY, CDR2 SVGAGI. This CDR3 contains 15 residues. Here the CDR3 reads CASSYFGSLGLEQYF.

The chain has TRBV24-1 and TRBJ2-1; TCRdb proposes TRBD2, but this gene call is untestable without DNA. The CDR3 covers 14 residues. The germline gives CDR1 KGHDR, CDR2 SFDVKD. The CDR3 loop is CATRPGLAGAMQFF.

The chain recombines TRBV5-1 with TRBJ2-1; TCRdb's D gene call, TRBD2, goes unchecked for lack of DNA. Germline V lookup: CDR1 SGHRS, CDR2 YFSETQ. CDR3 length: 14 residues. The CDR3 here is CASSRREIYNEQFF.

V gene TRBV5-1 combines with J gene TRBJ2-1. Per germline, CDR1 SGHRS and CDR2 YFSETQ. This CDR3 contains 13 residues. The CDR3 reads CASSFETYNEQFF.

The chain is built from TRBV12-5 and TRBJ2-1. The CDR3 sequence is 12 residues long. Germline V gives CDR1 LGHNT, CDR2 FRNRAP. The CDR3 region is CASGFPYNEQFF. The variable domain in full, completed from reference TRBV12-5 and TRBJ2-1, reads DARVTQTPRHKVTEMGQEVTMRCQPILGHNTVFWYRQTMMQGLELLAYFRNRAPLDDSGMPKDRFSAEMPDATLATLKIQPSEPRDSAVYFCASGFPYNEQFFGPGTRLTVL.